The clone carrying this T cell receptor beta chain appeared a single time. This specimen belongs to a study of T cell clones after liver transplantation. Libraries were prepared by immunoSEQ multiplex PCR; TCRdb keeps only in-frame clonotypes and omits some of them. The table lists tens of thousands of clones, roughly 92% of them singletons. The V and J ends lost 1 base and 2 bases respectively, with 15 bases between them. CDR3 length: 16 residues. The chain recombines TRBV23-1 with TRBJ2-7; D is tentatively TRBD1 or TRBD2 (5 bases each). TRBV23-1 is an ORF for which the function is uncertain. The source of this sequence is a human patient who received a liver transplant. Some T cells may have originated in the graft donor. The sequencing used CD8+ T cells from blood, collected roughly 26 months after liver transplant. The CDR3 nucleotides are TGCGCCAGCAGTCAATTTGGGGGTAGGGGAGCCTACGAGCAGTACTTC. This sequence encodes CASSQFGGRGAYEQYF.